Listed below are T cell receptor beta chains from one sample, sequenced in a study of blood T cell repertoires in COVID-19. Repertoires were generated with immunoSEQ multiplex PCR, while TCRdb's copy carries only in-frame clones and drops some. The sample shows 95,000 to 100,000 clones, about 90% of them seen only once. The source material was peripheral blood. Every receptor here comes from a man in his forties or fifties with acute or convalescent COVID-19. The CDR3 runs from the conserved cysteine through the conserved F or W. A D gene is named only where the DNA matches it firmly. The listing skips clone size in some rows; elsewhere it reads once, few, many or a size class.

D gene	V gene	J gene	clone size	CDR3 protein	CDR3 DNA
.	TRBV3-1/TRBV3-2	TRBJ2-2	.	CASSPPFTGILTGELFF	TGTGCCAGCAGTCCACCGTTTACAGGGATTCTTACCGGGGAGCTGTTTTTT
.	TRBV30	TRBJ1-2	once	CAATTVSYGYTF	TGTGCCGCCACGACAGTTAGCTATGGCTACACCTTC
TRBD2	TRBV11-2	TRBJ2-1	.	CASSLMTSGLFYGGEQFF	TGTGCCAGCAGCTTAATGACTAGCGGACTGTTCTATGGAGGTGAGCAGTTCTTC
TRBD1	TRBV11-2	TRBJ2-5	.	CASSFHRGAVETQYF	TGTGCCAGCAGCTTCCACAGGGGCGCCGTAGAGACCCAGTACTTC
.	TRBV11-2	TRBJ2-7	.	CASSLGGGGAYEQYF	TGTGCCAGCAGCTTAGGGGGCGGGGGCGCCTACGAGCAGTACTTC
TRBD1	TRBV5-4	TRBJ2-6	.	CASSLAGTGGAGANVLTF	TGTGCCAGCAGCTTGGCAGGGACAGGGGGGGCTGGGGCCAACGTCCTGACTTTC
.	TRBV3-1/TRBV3-2	TRBJ1-4	.	CASSQETGGERGGNEKLFF	TGTGCCAGCAGCCAAGAAACAGGCGGCGAACGGGGAGGGAATGAAAAACTGTTTTTT
.	TRBV9	TRBJ1-1	.	CASTQDDLGGIAEAFF	TGTGCCAGCACCCAAGATGACCTAGGGGGTATTGCTGAAGCTTTCTTT
.	TRBV7-2	TRBJ1-6	few	CASGRDSTPNSPLHF	TGTGCCAGCGGACGGGACTCAACCCCCAATTCACCCCTCCACTTT
.	TRBV20-1	TRBJ1-3	.	CSARDGLLSGNTIYF	TGCAGTGCTCGTGATGGACTCCTCTCTGGAAACACCATATATTTT
.	TRBV19	TRBJ1-6	.	CASSPPDTHNSPLHF	TGTGCCAGTAGTCCCCCGGACACCCATAATTCACCCCTCCACTTT
.	TRBV7-2	TRBJ2-3	.	CASSLLLGGPNTQYF	TGTGCCAGCAGCTTATTATTGGGGGGGCCGAATACGCAGTATTTT
.	TRBV4-2	TRBJ1-4	.	CASSQVGHSEEKLFF	TGTGCCAGCAGCCAAGTGGGACACAGTGAAGAAAAACTGTTTTTT
.	TRBV23-1	TRBJ2-1	.	CASSQRRVRDSYNEQFF	TGCGCCAGCAGTCAGCGCAGGGTACGCGACTCCTACAATGAGCAGTTCTTC
.	TRBV18	TRBJ2-6	.	CASSPRTASSGANVLTF	TGTGCCAGCTCACCCCGGACAGCAAGCTCTGGGGCCAACGTCCTGACTTTC
TRBD1	TRBV18	TRBJ1-2	.	CASSPDRQGSEGYGYTF	TGTGCCAGCTCACCAGATCGACAGGGTTCGGAGGGCTATGGCTACACCTTC
TRBD1	TRBV3-1/TRBV3-2	TRBJ1-1	.	CGTGTGDTEAFF	TGTGGGACCGGGACAGGGGACACTGAAGCTTTCTTT
TRBD1	TRBV19	TRBJ1-5	once	CASRIQGARSNQPQHF	TGTGCCAGTAGGATACAGGGGGCGAGGAGCAATCAGCCCCAGCATTTT
.	TRBV6-2/TRBV6-3	TRBJ2-3	few	CASSEGGQDTQYF	TGTGCCAGCAGTGAGGGCGGCCAAGATACGCAGTATTTT
.	TRBV11-2	TRBJ1-2	.	CASSFSGGHYGYTF	TGTGCCAGCAGCTTTTCCGGGGGGCACTATGGCTACACCTTC
TRBD1	TRBV9	TRBJ1-2	.	CASSTTGEFFGYTF	TGTGCCAGCAGCACGACAGGGGAATTTTTTGGCTACACCTTC
.	TRBV30	TRBJ1-2	.	CAGVGRVNYGYTF	TGTGCCGGCGTAGGGAGGGTTAACTATGGCTACACCTTC
.	TRBV10-3	TRBJ1-5	few	CAISESWLTSNQPQHF	TGTGCCATCAGTGAATCATGGCTTACATCCAATCAGCCCCAGCATTTT
.	TRBV6-4	TRBJ1-1	.	CASSPGIFTGSAFF	TGTGCCAGCAGTCCCGGGATATTCACAGGGAGCGCTTTCTTT
.	TRBV2	TRBJ1-2	once	CASSEEGYYGYTF	TGTGCCAGCAGTGAGGAGGGGTACTATGGCTACACCTTC
TRBD2	TRBV6-1	TRBJ2-5	.	CASSEALLAGPSGTQYF	TGTGCCAGCAGTGAAGCGCTTCTAGCGGGACCTTCCGGGACCCAGTACTTC
.	TRBV7-6	TRBJ1-4	few	CASSPGKGSATNEKLFF	TGTGCCAGCAGCCCAGGGAAGGGTAGTGCAACTAATGAAAAACTGTTTTTT
TRBD1	TRBV14	TRBJ1-4	.	CASSQEGQVNEKLFF	TGTGCCAGCAGCCAAGAAGGACAGGTTAATGAAAAACTGTTTTTT
TRBD1	TRBV6-1	TRBJ2-5	.	CASSATRDSGGETQYF	TGTGCCAGCAGTGCAACCCGGGACAGTGGCGGAGAGACCCAGTACTTC
TRBD2	TRBV12-5	TRBJ2-1	.	CASGFTSGVYNEQFF	TGTGCTAGTGGTTTTACGAGCGGGGTCTACAATGAGCAGTTCTTC
.	TRBV9	TRBJ2-7	.	CASSVAPSSPYEQYF	TGTGCCAGCAGCGTAGCCCCATCTAGCCCCTACGAGCAGTACTTC
.	TRBV11-2	TRBJ2-1	.	CASSLGPGPSSYNEQFF	TGTGCCAGCAGCTTAGGGCCTGGTCCCAGCTCCTACAATGAGCAGTTCTTC
.	TRBV19	TRBJ1-5	.	CASKGGGPNQPQHF	TGTGCCAGTAAGGGGGGGGGTCCCAATCAGCCCCAGCATTTT
TRBD1	TRBV29-1	TRBJ1-2	.	CSVGGQGGYTF	TGCAGCGTTGGTGGACAGGGGGGCTACACCTTC
.	TRBV6-5	TRBJ1-1	.	CASSYSRLMNTEAFF	TGTGCCAGCAGTTACTCGAGGCTCATGAACACTGAAGCTTTCTTT
.	TRBV15	TRBJ2-3	.	CATSRASRGLADTQYF	TGTGCCACCAGCAGAGCTAGCCGGGGTCTGGCAGATACGCAGTATTTT
.	TRBV6-1	TRBJ2-7	.	CASSESLGLSYEQYF	TGTGCCAGCAGTGAAAGCCTGGGCCTCTCCTACGAGCAGTACTTC
TRBD1	TRBV5-1	TRBJ1-4	.	CASSLNRGLQGEKLFF	TGCGCCAGCAGCTTGAACAGGGGGCTACAGGGGGAAAAACTGTTTTTT
.	TRBV10-1	TRBJ1-2	once	CASSLLRDGYTF	TGCGCCAGCAGCCTCTTGAGGGATGGCTACACCTTC
.	TRBV18	TRBJ2-5	.	CASSPIGETQYF	TGTGCCAGCTCACCGATTGGCGAGACCCAGTACTTC
TRBD1	TRBV7-7	TRBJ2-5	.	CASSPMTGVGETQYF	TGTGCCAGCAGCCCAATGACAGGGGTTGGGGAGACCCAGTACTTC
.	TRBV6-5	TRBJ2-2	.	CASTRVQGTGELFF	TGTGCCAGCACCCGAGTGCAGGGCACCGGGGAGCTGTTTTTT
.	TRBV4-1	TRBJ1-4	.	CASSQYGTGSEKLFF	TGCGCCAGCAGCCAATACGGGACCGGGAGTGAAAAACTGTTTTTT
TRBD1	TRBV2	TRBJ2-5	.	CASSEWGQGWETQYF	TGTGCCAGCAGTGAATGGGGACAGGGGTGGGAGACCCAGTACTTC
TRBD2	TRBV4-2	TRBJ2-5	.	CASSQSTSEETQYF	TGTGCCAGCAGCCAATCTACTAGCGAAGAGACCCAGTACTTC
.	TRBV2	TRBJ1-2	.	CASRLDYGYTF	TGTGCCAGCAGACTGGACTATGGCTACACCTTC
.	TRBV5-1	TRBJ2-5	.	CASSIGQQETQYF	TGCGCCAGCAGCATCGGACAGCAAGAGACCCAGTACTTC
TRBD2	TRBV24-1	TRBJ2-1	.	CATSPGQAGGNEQFF	TGTGCCACCAGTCCCGGTCAAGCGGGGGGCAATGAGCAGTTCTTC